This is a list of T cell receptor delta chains from one sample in a study of Vδ1+ human thymocytes. TCRdb reapplied CATT to the multiplex PCR reads. The repertoire consists of tens of thousands of delta-chain clones, with approximately 16% occurring once and the leading ten covering under 0.55%. The sequencing input was Vdelta1+ gamma-delta thymocytes from the thymus. These receptors were taken from a boy under two years old who had congenital heart surgery. The CDR3 runs from the conserved cysteine through the conserved F or W. A D gene is named only where the DNA matches it firmly. Clone size is not always given. Where it is, it says once, few, many or a class for expanded clones.

v_call	d_call	cdr3_length	clone_size	j_call	cdr3_aa	cdr3_nt
TRDV1	TRDD3	18	few	TRDJ1	CALGNLLDPLGDTDKLIF	TGTGCTCTTGGGAATCTCCTTGATCCACTGGGGGACACCGATAAACTCATCTTT
TRDV1	NA	18	NA	TRDJ1	CALGELLPVGFYTDKLIF	TGTGCTCTTGGGGAGCTCCTTCCAGTGGGGTTTTACACCGATAAACTCATCTTT
TRDV1	TRDD3	23	NA	TRDJ1	CALGGPRLLPPLLGATYTDKLIF	TGTGCTCTTGGGGGACCACGCCTTCTACCCCCCTTACTGGGGGCTACGTACACCGATAAACTCATCTTT
TRDV1	TRDD3	19	few	TRDJ2	CALGDPGLLWGIRKSQLFF	TGTGCTCTTGGGGACCCCGGCCTTCTTTGGGGGATACGTAAATCACAACTCTTCTTT
TRDV1	TRDD3	24	few	TRDJ1	CALGEKSTPTLVHWGIRYTDKLIF	TGTGCTCTTGGGGAAAAAAGCACTCCTACACTGGTTCACTGGGGGATAAGGTACACCGATAAACTCATCTTT
TRDV1	TRDD3	19	NA	TRDJ1	CALGPPVLRGIRDTDKLIF	TGTGCTCTTGGGCCCCCGGTGCTACGTGGGATACGGGACACCGATAAACTCATCTTT
TRDV1	NA	17	NA	TRDJ1	CALGDRRGGTYTDKLIF	TGTGCTCTTGGGGATCGAAGAGGGGGTACCTACACCGATAAACTCATCTTT
TRDV2	TRDD3	18	few	TRDJ3	CACDTVGGYAWDTRQMFF	TGTGCCTGTGACACCGTTGGGGGATACGCCTGGGACACCCGACAGATGTTTTTC
TRDV1	TRDD3	21	NA	TRDJ1	CALGVYAYLSTGGSYTDKLIF	TGTGCTCTTGGGGTATACGCCTACCTTAGTACTGGGGGATCGTACACCGATAAACTCATCTTT
TRDV1	NA	18	NA	TRDJ1	CALGELGAYVGATDKLIF	TGTGCTCTTGGGGAACTAGGGGCATACGTGGGGGCCACCGATAAACTCATCTTT
TRDV1	TRDD3	20	NA	TRDJ1	CALGELVAPPTGGYTDKLIF	TGTGCTCTTGGGGAACTTGTGGCCCCACCGACTGGGGGATACACCGATAAACTCATCTTT
TRDV1	TRDD3	19	few	TRDJ1	CALGELAGWGIPGADKLIF	TGTGCTCTTGGGGAACTAGCGGGGTGGGGGATACCAGGTGCCGATAAACTCATCTTT
TRDV1	TRDD3	19	NA	TRDJ1	CALGERFPWGIRYTDKLIF	TGTGCTCTTGGGGAACGATTCCCCTGGGGGATACGGTACACCGATAAACTCATCTTT
TRDV1	NA	16	NA	TRDJ1	CALGELPSYAADKLIF	TGTGCTCTTGGGGAACTTCCTTCGTACGCTGCCGATAAACTCATCTTT
TRDV1	TRDD3	19	NA	TRDJ1	CALGEPPTWGYHRIDKLIF	TGTGCTCTTGGGGAACCTCCTACTTGGGGATACCACCGAATCGATAAACTCATCTTT
TRDV1	TRDD3	16	NA	TRDJ1	CALGEVNGGYTDKLIF	TGTGCTCTTGGGGAAGTTAATGGGGGATACACCGATAAACTCATCTTT
TRDV1	TRDD3	15	few	TRDJ1	CALGERALGGIQLIF	TGTGCTCTTGGGGAACGGGCACTCGGGGGGATACAACTCATCTTT
TRDV1	TRDD3	18	NA	TRDJ1	CALGVRPTTGGYADKLIF	TGTGCTCTTGGGGTACGTCCTACGACTGGGGGATACGCCGATAAACTCATCTTT
TRDV1	NA	16	NA	TRDJ1	CALGAPAPIGTDKLIF	TGTGCTCTTGGGGCCCCAGCCCCCATTGGCACCGATAAACTCATCTTT
TRDV1	TRDD3	15	NA	TRDJ1	CALGVGTYWGSRLIF	TGTGCTCTTGGGGTCGGAACCTACTGGGGGAGCAGACTCATCTTT
TRDV1	TRDD3	19	few	TRDJ1	CALGGLLPDGGYANDKLIF	TGTGCTCTTGGGGGTCTCCTTCCTGATGGGGGATACGCGAACGATAAACTCATCTTT
TRDV1	NA	20	NA	TRDJ1	CALGERSDPSDVLGVYKLIF	TGTGCTCTTGGGGAACGAAGCGACCCTTCCGACGTACTGGGCGTTTATAAACTCATCTTT
TRDV1	TRDD3	22	few	TRDJ1	CALGDKGLPTYWGIRSTDKLIF	TGTGCTCTTGGGGACAAGGGCCTTCCTACGTACTGGGGGATACGCAGCACCGATAAACTCATCTTT
TRDV1	TRDD3	18	few	TRDJ1	CALGEVSTGGPYTDKLIF	TGTGCTCTTGGGGAAGTTTCAACTGGGGGACCGTACACCGATAAACTCATCTTT
TRDV1	NA	21	few	TRDJ2	CALGERRWGPHLQALTAQLFF	TGTGCTCTTGGGGAACGTAGGTGGGGGCCCCACCTCCAAGCTTTGACAGCACAACTCTTCTTT
TRDV1	NA	18	NA	TRDJ1	CALGGAFLRLGDTDKLIF	TGTGCTCTTGGGGGGGCCTTCCTACGACTGGGGGACACCGATAAACTCATCTTT
TRDV1	TRDD3	19	few	TRDJ1	CALGERELAFTGGLSELIF	TGTGCTCTTGGGGAACGGGAACTAGCTTTCACTGGGGGATTGAGCGAACTCATCTTT
TRDV1	NA	15	NA	TRDJ1	CALGESGYFTDKLIF	TGTGCTCTTGGGGAATCTGGGTACTTCACCGATAAACTCATCTTT
TRDV1	NA	25	few	TRDJ1	CALGELLVLPTKGWGFRPYTDKLIF	TGTGCTCTTGGGGAACTACTCGTACTTCCTACGAAGGGCTGGGGGTTCCGCCCTTACACCGATAAACTCATCTTT
TRDV1	TRDD3	18	NA	TRDJ1	CALGHRSPVLGDADKLIF	TGTGCTCTTGGACATAGAAGCCCTGTACTGGGGGATGCCGATAAACTCATCTTT
TRDV1	TRDD3	19	few	TRDJ1	CALGDPSLADWGIPGKLIF	TGTGCTCTTGGGGACCCTTCCTTGGCAGACTGGGGGATACCCGGTAAACTCATCTTT
TRDV1	TRDD3	21	few	TRDJ1	CALGRILPAYLPWGIPDKLIF	TGTGCTCTTGGGCGCATCCTTCCCGCCTACTTGCCCTGGGGGATACCCGATAAACTCATCTTT
TRDV1	NA	25	few	TRDJ1	CALGERSDPFLRGTGGSLYTDKLIF	TGTGCTCTTGGGGAACGGTCGGATCCCTTCCTACGGGGTACTGGGGGATCCCTGTACACCGATAAACTCATCTTT
TRDV2	TRDD3	17	NA	TRDJ3	CATGGIRCSWDTRQMFF	TGTGCTACTGGGGGAATCCGCTGCTCCTGGGACACCCGACAGATGTTTTTC
TRDV1	TRDD3	25	NA	TRDJ2	CALGAWPSYGYWGIPQNSLTAQLFF	TGTGCTCTTGGGGCCTGGCCTTCCTACGGCTACTGGGGGATACCCCAGAATTCTTTGACAGCACAACTCTTCTTT
TRDV1	NA	21	NA	TRDJ1	CALGDSSSPYWVPSGTDKLIF	TGTGCTCTTGGGGACAGTTCCTCCCCATACTGGGTACCCTCGGGTACCGATAAACTCATCTTT
TRDV1	TRDD3	20	few	TRDJ1	CALGNGSQYWGSLYTDKLIF	TGTGCTCTTGGGAACGGATCCCAGTACTGGGGATCCCTGTACACCGATAAACTCATCTTT
TRDV1	TRDD3	22	NA	TRDJ1	CAPGELVPLHISYWGKTDKLIF	TGTGCTCCTGGGGAACTCGTCCCACTACATATCTCGTACTGGGGAAAAACCGATAAACTCATCTTT
TRDV1	NA	17	few	TRDJ1	CALGTPYVWILVDKLIF	TGTGCTCTTGGGACCCCATACGTCTGGATACTAGTCGATAAACTCATCTTT
TRDV1	NA	14	NA	TRDJ1	CALGDVSHTDKLIF	TGTGCTCTTGGGGACGTTTCACACACCGATAAACTCATCTTT